This paragraph covers one T cell receptor (beta chain) sequence. This clone's antigen is unknown. The sample holds no much larger clone one base away, and base qualities are not on file. The data were obtained in a study of T-cell reconstitution after alpha-beta-depleted transplantation in children (dated by TCRdb to about 2016). Concerning the study at large: T-cell immune reconstitution after TCRalphabeta/CD19-depleted allogeneic hematopoietic cell transplantation in children was quantitatively tracked in the study by means of TCR repertoire profiling. Overall results and qualifications from the work: About two months after transplant, the apparently early recovery of alphabetaT-cell counts reportedly depended on just several hundred clones that had expanded rapidly and came from non-depleted graft cells. In some patients, the high TCRbeta diversity seen at day 60 was put down to recipient T cells and intrathymic progenitors that had survived conditioning. The frequencies of hyperexpanded clones fell over the following months, and after one year, T-cell counts and TCRbeta diversity were mostly attributed to newly produced T cells.

Including the terminal cysteine and phenylalanine, the CDR3 comprises 14 residues. The read is trimmed to its CDR3 DNA, 42 bases read in frame from base 1. The V end loses 10 bases and the J end loses 2 bases, and a stretch of 18 bases separates them. CDR1 ENHRY and CDR2 SYGVKD were looked up in the germline V gene. The library was prepared using PCR. The sequencer listed for this sample is Illumina HiSeq 2500. To normalize quantification of the TCRbeta repertoire, the TCR libraries were built with molecular barcoding that relied on unique molecular identifiers. TCRdb trimmed the raw reads at Q25, called clones with MiXCR and kept productive beta chains. Each entry merges the rows of one CDR3 protein and shows their most common DNA and genes. Recorded for this sample are about 900,000 distinct CDR3 sequences; 25% to 30% of them occurred a single time. About 28% of the sample goes to the ten largest clones.

The treatment or condition label, read with the paper, signifies: allogeneic hematopoietic cell transplantation with graft depleted of TCRalphabeta T cells and CD19 B cells. The children who served as transplant recipients had been given grafts of TCRalphabeta/CD19-depleted allogeneic hematopoietic cells. This receptor was identified in a boy under three years old who had a stem cell transplant for SCID, so the T cells may come from the graft donor. In this chain, TRBV10-3 is recombined with TRBJ2-7; matching of 5 bases hints at TRBD1 as the D gene. Material: PBMCs, mostly from graft donor cells, obtained 360 days after TCRalphabeta/CD19-depleted stem cell transplant. In nucleotides, the sequence is TGTGCCACTCTAGACAGCCAAGGAACCTACGAGCAGTACTTC. Translation gives CATLDSQGTYEQYF.